This T cell receptor beta chain was observed in a study of vaccination effects on CD4 cells after COVID-19. The protocol was immunoSEQ multiplex PCR, while the TCRdb copy is restricted to in-frame clones and leaves out a portion. Counted here are about 23,000 clones, around 74% occurring once; the ten biggest clones make up roughly 3.3%. Antigen-specific CD4+ T cells were first expanded with viral peptide pools by the ViraFEST assay and only then sequenced. Cultured cells yielded isolated CD4+ T cells after approximately nine days. In the vaccine recipients, nucleocapsid antibodies were negative and there was no prior SARS-CoV-2 infection. Each well held approximately 2.2 million PBMC cultured with approximately 9.6 ug/ml peptides and around 11 IU/ml IL-2. Turning to this clone: Its antigen is as yet unknown.

Overall study results and limits: Vaccine- and infection-induced clones showed marked clonal contraction late following vaccination.

Germline V gives CDR1 SGHVS, CDR2 FNYEAQ. This CDR3 has 15 residues. Trimming stripped 1 base from V and 4 bases from J, with 10 bases between. The J gene is TRBJ1-4, the V gene TRBV7-6; no clear D gene. The TCR originated in a human donor who received a COVID-19 vaccine. The sequencing used CD4+ T cells from PBMCs cultured with SARS-CoV-2 spike peptides, collected before COVID-19 vaccination. The CDR3 sequence: CASSLGSGSNEKLFF. The CDR3 DNA reads as TGTGCCAGCAGCTTAGGTTCGGGGAGTAATGAAAAACTGTTTTTT.